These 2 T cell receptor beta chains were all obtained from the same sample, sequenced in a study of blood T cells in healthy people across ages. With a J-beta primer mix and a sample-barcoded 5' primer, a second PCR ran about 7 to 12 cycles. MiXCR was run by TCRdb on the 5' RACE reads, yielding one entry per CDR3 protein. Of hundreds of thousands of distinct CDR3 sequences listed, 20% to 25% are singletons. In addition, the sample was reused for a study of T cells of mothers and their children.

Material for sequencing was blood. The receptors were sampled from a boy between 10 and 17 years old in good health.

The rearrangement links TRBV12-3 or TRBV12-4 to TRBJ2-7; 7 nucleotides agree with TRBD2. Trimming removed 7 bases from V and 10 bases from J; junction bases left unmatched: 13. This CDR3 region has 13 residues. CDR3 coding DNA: TGTGCCAGCAACTTGGGGGGGGAGGACCCACAGTACTTC. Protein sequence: CASNLGGEDPQYF.

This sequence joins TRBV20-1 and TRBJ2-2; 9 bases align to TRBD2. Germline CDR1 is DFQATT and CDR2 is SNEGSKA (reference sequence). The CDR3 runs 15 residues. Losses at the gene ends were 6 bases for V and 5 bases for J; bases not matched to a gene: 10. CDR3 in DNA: TGCAGTGCCCGGGGTAGCGGGAGTCTAACCGGGGAGCTGTTTTTT. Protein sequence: CSARGSGSLTGELFF.